The 16 T cell receptor beta chains below all came from one sample that was sequenced in a study of long-term antiretroviral therapy in people with HIV. The assay used was immunoSEQ (version v3.0), run at survey level. This table comes from immunoSEQ multiplex PCR, and its TCRdb copy is limited to in-frame clones, with some not included. The sample has about 27,000 clones, around three quarters seen once. The sample was unsorted PBMCs, taken 0.5 years after starting antiretroviral therapy. The receptors derive from a woman aged 40 to 50 with HIV.

This chain connects TRBV6-5 to TRBJ1-5; tentative D call: TRBD1 (6 bases). Germline loops: CDR1 MNHEY, CDR2 SVGAGI. This CDR3 is 13 amino acids long. V gave up 6 bases and J gave up 6 bases, with 12 bases separating them. The CDR3 bases are TGTGCCAGCAGCCAGGGGCCAGGTCAGCCCCAGCATTTT. This codes for CASSQGPGQPQHF.

In this sample, this clone turned up a few times. The V and J genes are TRBV5-1 and TRBJ2-7, with 11 nucleotides matching TRBD2. CDR1 and CDR2 (germline): SGHRS, YFSETQ. The junction had 9 bases not matched to a gene; V was cut back by 4 bases and J by 0 bases. The CDR3 contains 17 residues. CDR3 coding DNA: TGCGCCAGCAGCGCCGGACTAGCGGGCGAGAGCTCCTACGAGCAGTACTTC. Amino acids: CASSAGLAGESSYEQYF.

The J gene is TRBJ2-7, the V gene TRBV7-3; D gene ambiguous. V lost 2 bases and J 1 base, leaving 12 bases between the germline ends. This CDR3 contains 15 residues. Germline V CDR1 and CDR2: SGHTA, FQGTGA. CDR3: CASSLAPGNSYEQYF. In nucleotides, the CDR3 is TGTGCCAGCAGCTTAGCACCAGGAAATTCCTACGAGCAGTACTTC.

V usage is TRBV30 and J usage is TRBJ1-6; 9 nucleotides line up with TRBD1. With V trimmed by 3 bases and J by 9 bases, 6 bases remained unmatched. Germline V gene data show CDR1 as GTSNPN and CDR2 as SVGIG (reference sequence). The length of the CDR3 is 14 residues. For the CDR3, the DNA is TGTGCCTGGAGGGCACAGGGGGCTGGTTCACCCCTCCACTTT. It is translated as CAWRAQGAGSPLHF.

The J gene is TRBJ2-7, the V gene TRBV15; weak D call: TRBD1 (8 bases). CDR1 is LNHNV, CDR2 YYDKDF, per germline (reference sequence). The CDR3 contains 16 residues. Trimming shortened V by 0 bases and J by 4 bases, and 16 bases separated the two germline ends. As DNA, the CDR3 is TGTGCCACCAGCAGAGATTACGGGGGGACAGGATACGAGCAGTACTTC. Amino acids: CATSRDYGGTGYEQYF.

This clone was seen more than once but under ten times. The chain combines TRBV2 with TRBJ1-2; D gene unclear. The CDR3 has 14 amino acids. Trimming took off 0 bases at V and 8 bases at J, with 13 bases between the two ends. Germline V lookup: CDR1 SNHLY, CDR2 FYNNEI. Here the CDR3 reads CASSEAWSPEGYTF. CDR3 DNA sequence: TGTGCCAGCAGTGAAGCGTGGTCACCCGAAGGCTACACCTTC.

In this sample, this clone turned up a few times. The chain joins TRBV7-9 to TRBJ1-5; D uncertain. CDR3 length: 12 residues. From germline, CDR1 is SEHNR and CDR2 FQNEAQ (reference sequence). With 8 bases removed from V and 5 bases from J, the gap between germline ends came to 10 bases. CDR3 in DNA: TGTGCCAGCTCCAATCCCTATCAGCCCCAGCATTTT. It yields the protein CASSNPYQPQHF.

The J gene is TRBJ2-2, the V gene TRBV4-1; D unresolved. The CDR3 is made up of 10 amino acids. V lost 8 bases to trimming and J lost 4 bases, with 2 bases between them. Germline CDR1 is MGHRA and CDR2 is YSYEKL. CDR3 sequence (DNA): TGCGCCAGCCTCACCGGGGAGCTGTTTTTT. It yields the protein CASLTGELFF.

V is TRBV9 and J is TRBJ2-7, with no clear D. The germline V and J ends were trimmed by 3 bases and 1 base, with 11 bases remaining between them. Germline V gene lookup returns CDR1 SGDLS and CDR2 YYNGEE. The CDR3 has 14 amino acids. The CDR3 sequence: CASSDDPASYEQYF. The CDR3 DNA reads TGTGCCAGCAGCGACGATCCTGCTTCCTACGAGCAGTACTTC.

The chain uses TRBV5-4 and TRBJ2-5, with 11 bases that match TRBD1. The CDR3 runs 17 residues. J lost 4 bases, V lost 4 bases, and 12 bases had no gene match. CDR1 is SGHNT and CDR2 is YYREEE in the germline V gene (reference sequence). CDR3 residues: CASSHGQGAPLGETQYF. Here the CDR3 DNA reads TGTGCCAGCAGCCATGGACAGGGGGCGCCCTTAGGAGAGACCCAGTACTTC.

This clone was seen a few times. V is TRBV2 and J is TRBJ1-5; weak D call: TRBD1 (5 bases). The V gene's germline CDR1 is SNHLY and CDR2 FYNNEI. Trimming removed 6 bases from V and 6 bases from J, with 18 bases in between. The length of the CDR3 is 15 residues. CDR3 loop: CASSPASGNGQPQHF. CDR3 nucleotide sequence: TGTGCCAGCAGCCCGGCCTCAGGGAACGGTCAGCCCCAGCATTTT.

The chain couples TRBV5-1 to TRBJ2-3; possibly TRBD2 for D (6 bases). V was trimmed by 4 bases and J by 5 bases, leaving 11 bases between them. There are 13 residues in the CDR3. Germline CDR1 is SGHRS and CDR2 is YFSETQ. CDR3 nucleotide sequence: TGCGCCAGCAGCCCCGGGGGTAGAGATACGCAGTATTTT. Translating gives CASSPGGRDTQYF.

The chain links TRBV7-2 to TRBJ2-5, with TRBD2 matching 8 bases. Germline V gives CDR1 SGHTA, CDR2 FQGNSA. V was clipped by 5 bases and J by 5 bases; unmatched bases: 4. This CDR3 has 13 residues. The CDR3 DNA follows: TGTGCCAGCAGCCGTAGCGGGGAGGAGACCCAGTACTTC. Amino acid sequence: CASSRSGEETQYF. The variable domain in full, completed from reference TRBV7-2 and TRBJ2-5, reads GAGVSQSPSNKVTEKGKDVELRCDPISGHTALYWYRQSLGQGLEFLIYFQGNSAPDKSGLPSDRFSAERTGGSVSTLTIQRTQQEDSAVYLCASSRSGEETQYFGPGTRLLVL.

J is TRBJ1-2 and V is TRBV5-4; 9 bases line up with TRBD1. From germline, CDR1 is SGHNT and CDR2 YYREEE (reference sequence). CDR3 length: 14 residues. After removal of 0 bases from V and 8 bases from J, the junction contained 5 bases not matched to a gene. The CDR3 region has the DNA TGTGCCAGCAGCTTGGGACAGGGGGAAAGGGGCTACACCTTC. Its protein product is CASSLGQGERGYTF.

This clone appeared a few times. J is TRBJ1-2 and V is TRBV30; perhaps TRBD1 as D (6 bases). CDR3 length equals 15 residues. CDR1 and CDR2 (germline): GTSNPN, SVGIG (reference sequence). V gave up 2 bases and J gave up 4 bases, with 17 bases separating them. CDR3 sequence (DNA): TGTGCCTGGAGTCCCTTCGGGACATCTATCTATGGCTACACCTTC. This gives the protein CAWSPFGTSIYGYTF.

This clone showed up just a few times. The J gene is TRBJ1-2, the V gene TRBV4-1, with D perhaps matching TRBD1 (6 bases). Germline V gene data show CDR1 as MGHRA and CDR2 as YSYEKL. The V gene lost 0 bases and the J gene lost 4 bases, with 12 bases spanning the gap. This CDR3 contains 15 residues. The CDR3 DNA follows: TGCGCCAGCAGCCAAGAGAATACAGGGTTCTATGGCTACACCTTC. Translated: CASSQENTGFYGYTF.